The entry below describes one TCR beta chain. CD45RO-negative CD8 cells positively selected for CCR7 made up the naive population, which excluded terminally differentiated effector memory CD45RA+ cells. The sample belongs to a study of shared clonotypes between healthy human individuals. This CDR3 is 15 amino acids long. The germline gives CDR1 MNHNS, CDR2 SASEGT. V lost 1 base and J 0 bases, leaving 10 bases between the germline ends. TCRdb's copy holds only in-frame clones and misses some; the assay was immunoSEQ multiplex PCR. The table has roughly 2,000,000 clones, approximately 94% seen once. The receptor comes from a man between 18 and 29 years old in good health. Material: naive CD8+ T cells sorted from blood. This rearrangement joins TRBV6-1 to TRBJ2-7; D gene ambiguous. The CDR3 region is CASSEGLLGSYEQYF. In DNA, the CDR3 is TGTGCCAGCAGTGAAGGACTTTTGGGCTCCTACGAGCAGTACTTC.